The source of this T cell receptor beta chain is a study of blood T cells in healthy people across ages. The CDR3 loop spans 13 amino acids. Trimming removed 4 bases from V and 5 bases from J; junction bases left unmatched: 5. Germline lookup yields CDR1 LGHNA and CDR2 YSLEER. Through a sample-barcoded 5' primer and a J-beta primer mix, a second PCR was run for about 6 to 12 cycles. Each CDR3 protein is one row after TCRdb ran MiXCR on the 5' RACE reads. The repertoire has 2 million or so distinct CDR3 sequences, around half of them found once; the top ten carry 2% to 2.5%. This clonotype was picked up many times.

This sequence originates from a woman in her thirties or forties in good health. The sequencing sample was made of blood. The rearrangement links TRBV4-3 to TRBJ2-7; 7 bases match TRBD1. CDR3 residues: CASSRQGVDEQYF. CDR3 DNA: TGCGCCAGCAGCCGGCAGGGGGTTGACGAGCAGTACTTC.